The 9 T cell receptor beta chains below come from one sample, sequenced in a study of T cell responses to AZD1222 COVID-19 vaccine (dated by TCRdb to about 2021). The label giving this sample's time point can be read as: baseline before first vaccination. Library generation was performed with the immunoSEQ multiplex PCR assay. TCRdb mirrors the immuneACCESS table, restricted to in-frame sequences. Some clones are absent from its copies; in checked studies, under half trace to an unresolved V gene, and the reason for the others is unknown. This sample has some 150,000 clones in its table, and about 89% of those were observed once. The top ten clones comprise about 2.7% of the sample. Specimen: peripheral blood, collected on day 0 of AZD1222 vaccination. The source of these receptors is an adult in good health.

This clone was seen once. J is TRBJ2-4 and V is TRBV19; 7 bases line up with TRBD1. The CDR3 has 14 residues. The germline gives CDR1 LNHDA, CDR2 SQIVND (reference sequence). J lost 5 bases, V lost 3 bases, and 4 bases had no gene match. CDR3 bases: TGTGCCAGTAGTATCGACAGGGTAGAAAACATTCAGTACTTC. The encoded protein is CASSIDRVENIQYF.

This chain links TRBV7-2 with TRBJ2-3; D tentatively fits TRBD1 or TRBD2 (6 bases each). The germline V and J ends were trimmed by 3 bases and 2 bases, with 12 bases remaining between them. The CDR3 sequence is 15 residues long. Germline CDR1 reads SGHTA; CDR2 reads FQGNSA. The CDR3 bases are TGTGCCAGCAGCTTGAAGGGGGGCTTCACAGATACGCAGTATTTT. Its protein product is CASSLKGGFTDTQYF.

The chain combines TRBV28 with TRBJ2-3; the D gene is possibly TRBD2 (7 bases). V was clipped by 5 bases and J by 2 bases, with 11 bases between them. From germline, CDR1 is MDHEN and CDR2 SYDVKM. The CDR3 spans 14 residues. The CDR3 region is CASSPAGHTDTQYF. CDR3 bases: TGTGCCAGCAGTCCAGCGGGACACACAGATACGCAGTATTTT.

The CDR3 loop reads CASSKCGSLWAAVYEQYF. The CDR3 coding sequence is TGTGCCAGCAGCAAGTGCGGGTCTTTATGGGCGGCTGTCTACGAGCAGTACTTC. This chain uses TRBV21-1 with TRBJ2-7; the D call of TRBD2 is as the table states it, not checked on the DNA. TRBV21-1 is listed as a pseudogene. This CDR3 spans 18 amino acids.

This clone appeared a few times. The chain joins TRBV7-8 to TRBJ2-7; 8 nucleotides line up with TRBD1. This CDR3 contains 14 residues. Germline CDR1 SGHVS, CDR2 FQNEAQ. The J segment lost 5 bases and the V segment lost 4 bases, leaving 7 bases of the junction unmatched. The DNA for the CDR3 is TGTGCCAGCAGCTGGGGTCAGGGGGCCCACGAGCAGTACTTC. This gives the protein CASSWGQGAHEQYF. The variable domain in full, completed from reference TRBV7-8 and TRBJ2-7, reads GAGVSQSPRYKVAKRGQDVALRCDPISGHVSLFWYQQALGQGPEFLTYFQNEAQLDKSGLPSDRFFAERPEGSVSTLKIQRTQQEDSAVYLCASSWGQGAHEQYFGPGTRLTVT.

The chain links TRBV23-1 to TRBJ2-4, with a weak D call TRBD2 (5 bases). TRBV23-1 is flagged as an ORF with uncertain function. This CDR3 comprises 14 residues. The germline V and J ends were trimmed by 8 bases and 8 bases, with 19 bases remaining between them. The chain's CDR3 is CASVPGSPRHIQYF. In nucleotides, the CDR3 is TGCGCCAGCGTGCCGGGATCCCCCCGGCACATTCAGTACTTC.

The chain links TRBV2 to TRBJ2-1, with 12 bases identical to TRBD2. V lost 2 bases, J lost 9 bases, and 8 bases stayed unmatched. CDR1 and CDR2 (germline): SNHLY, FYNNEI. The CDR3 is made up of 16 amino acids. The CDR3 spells CASSESRLAGALEQFF. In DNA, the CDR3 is TGTGCCAGCAGTGAATCACGACTAGCGGGAGCCCTTGAGCAGTTCTTC.

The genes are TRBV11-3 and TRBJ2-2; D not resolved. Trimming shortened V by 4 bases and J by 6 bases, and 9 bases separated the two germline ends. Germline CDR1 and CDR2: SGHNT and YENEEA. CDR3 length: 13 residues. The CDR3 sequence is CASSSSVSGELFF. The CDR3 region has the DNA TGTGCCAGCAGCTCCTCGGTATCCGGGGAGCTGTTTTTT. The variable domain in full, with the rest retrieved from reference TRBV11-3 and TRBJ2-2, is EAGVVQSPRYKIIEKKQPVAFWCNPISGHNTLYWYLQNLGQGPELLIRYENEEAVDDSQLPKDRFSAERLKGVDSTLKIQPAELGDSAVYLCASSSSVSGELFFGEGSRLTVL.

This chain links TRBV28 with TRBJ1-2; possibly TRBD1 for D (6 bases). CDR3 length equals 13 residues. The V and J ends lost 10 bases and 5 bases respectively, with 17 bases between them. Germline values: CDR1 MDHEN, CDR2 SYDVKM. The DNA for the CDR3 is TGTGCCATCTCGCCCACAGGGTTATATGGCTACACCTTC. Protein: CAISPTGLYGYTF.